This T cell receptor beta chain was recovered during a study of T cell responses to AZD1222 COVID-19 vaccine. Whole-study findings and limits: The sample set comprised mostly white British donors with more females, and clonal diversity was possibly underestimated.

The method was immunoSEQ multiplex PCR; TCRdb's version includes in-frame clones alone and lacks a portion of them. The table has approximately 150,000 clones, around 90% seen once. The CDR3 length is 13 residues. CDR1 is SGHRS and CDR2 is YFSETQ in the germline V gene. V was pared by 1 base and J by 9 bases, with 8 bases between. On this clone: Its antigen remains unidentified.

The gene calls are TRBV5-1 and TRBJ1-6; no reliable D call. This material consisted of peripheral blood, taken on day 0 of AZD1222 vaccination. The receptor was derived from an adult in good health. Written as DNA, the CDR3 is TGCGCCAGCAGCTTGTCTTTTAGTTCACCCCTCCACTTT. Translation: CASSLSFSSPLHF.